This is a list of T cell receptor beta chains from one sample in a study of response to subunit inactivated influenza vaccine. TCRdb reanalysed the RT-PCR reads using MiXCR and keeps one entry per CDR3 protein. The sample consists of 450,000 to 600,000 distinct CDR3 sequences, 16% of them appearing once. The source material was CD4+ T cells sorted from PBMCs, sampled roughly 24 months after vaccination. These receptors came from a man aged 45 to 75 who received an inactivated influenza vaccine. Each CDR3 is given with its conserved first and last residue. D genes are given only for firm matches. Size is omitted from some rows. Given values are once, few, many or a class for expanded clones.

CASSQRGGRFYEQYF TGTGCCAGCAGCCAAAGGGGGGGCAGATTTTACGAGCAGTACTTC TRBJ2-7 many . TRBV7-2
CASSLQGQYEQYF TGTGCCAGCAGTCTACAGGGTCAATACGAGCAGTACTTC TRBJ2-7 few . TRBV6-5
CASRRTSGDSYEQYF TGTGCCAGCAGACGGACTAGCGGGGACTCCTACGAGCAGTACTTC TRBJ2-7 few TRBD2 TRBV11-2
CASSLQGGGNTEAFF TGCGCCAGCAGCCTACAGGGCGGGGGGAACACTGAAGCTTTCTTT TRBJ1-1 few . TRBV10-2
CASSLELPTGELFF TGTGCCAGCAGTTTGGAACTTCCCACCGGGGAGCTGTTTTTT TRBJ2-2 . . TRBV28
CASSRRLAGYNEQFF TGCGCCAGCAGCCGCCGGCTAGCGGGATACAATGAGCAGTTCTTC TRBJ2-1 few TRBD2 TRBV5-1
CASSLDQDYFYEQYF TGCGCCAGCAGCTTGGATCAGGACTACTTCTACGAGCAGTACTTC TRBJ2-7 many . TRBV5-1
CASSPQGMGTGELFF TGTGCCAGCAGCCCACAGGGGATGGGCACCGGGGAGCTGTTTTTT TRBJ2-2 few TRBD1 TRBV7-2
CASSQEWRESYEQYF TGCGCCAGCAGCCAAGAGTGGCGAGAGTCCTACGAGCAGTACTTC TRBJ2-7 few . TRBV4-3
CASSSGQGAPGETQYF TGCGCCAGCAGTTCTGGACAGGGGGCCCCAGGAGAGACCCAGTACTTC TRBJ2-5 . TRBD1 TRBV5-1
CASLGRDVPPDEFF TGTGCCAGCTTGGGGCGGGACGTGCCTCCAGACGAGTTCTTC TRBJ2-1 few . TRBV7-3
CASRETVRETQYF TGTGCCAGCAGGGAGACGGTACGTGAGACCCAGTACTTC TRBJ2-5 few . TRBV12-3/TRBV12-4
CASSFTPGGWGGYTF TGTGCCAGCAGCTTTACTCCAGGGGGCTGGGGTGGCTACACCTTC TRBJ1-2 . TRBD1 TRBV7-2
CSATGTVNQPQHF TGCAGTGCTACCGGGACAGTAAATCAGCCCCAGCATTTT TRBJ1-5 few TRBD1 TRBV20-1
CASSQGDSTYYGYTF TGTGCCAGCAGCCAAGGGGACAGTACATACTATGGCTACACCTTC TRBJ1-2 . TRBD1 TRBV4-2
CSDLGQGWSETQYF TGCAGCGACCTGGGTCAGGGATGGTCAGAGACCCAGTACTTC TRBJ2-5 many . TRBV29-1
CASSGDTGELFF TGTGCCAGCAGTGGTGACACCGGGGAGCTGTTTTTT TRBJ2-2 . . TRBV2